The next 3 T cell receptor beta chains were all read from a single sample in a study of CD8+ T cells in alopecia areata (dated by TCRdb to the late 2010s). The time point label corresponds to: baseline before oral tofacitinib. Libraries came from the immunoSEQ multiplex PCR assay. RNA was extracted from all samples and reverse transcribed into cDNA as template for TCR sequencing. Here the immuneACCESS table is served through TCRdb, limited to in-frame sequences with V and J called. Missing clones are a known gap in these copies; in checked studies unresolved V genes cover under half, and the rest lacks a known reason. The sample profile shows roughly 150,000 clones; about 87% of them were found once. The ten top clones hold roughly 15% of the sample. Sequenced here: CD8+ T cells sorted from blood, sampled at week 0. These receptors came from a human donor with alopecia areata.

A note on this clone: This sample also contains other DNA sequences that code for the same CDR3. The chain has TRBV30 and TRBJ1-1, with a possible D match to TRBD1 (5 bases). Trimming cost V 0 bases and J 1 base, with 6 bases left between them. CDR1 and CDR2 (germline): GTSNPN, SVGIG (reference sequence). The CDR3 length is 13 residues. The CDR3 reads CAWSVGGNTEAFF. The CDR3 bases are TGTGCCTGGAGTGTGGGGGGGAACACTGAAGCTTTCTTT.

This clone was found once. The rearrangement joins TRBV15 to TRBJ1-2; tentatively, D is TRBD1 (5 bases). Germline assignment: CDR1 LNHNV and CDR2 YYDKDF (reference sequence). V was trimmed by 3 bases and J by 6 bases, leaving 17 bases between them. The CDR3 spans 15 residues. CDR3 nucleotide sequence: TGTGCCACCAGCAGCCCGGACCGGGGCGAACATGGCTACACCTTC. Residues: CATSSPDRGEHGYTF.

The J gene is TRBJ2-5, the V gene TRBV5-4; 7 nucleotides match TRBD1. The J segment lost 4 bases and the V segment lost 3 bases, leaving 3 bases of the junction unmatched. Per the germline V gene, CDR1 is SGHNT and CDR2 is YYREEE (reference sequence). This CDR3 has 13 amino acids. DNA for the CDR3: TGTGCCAGCAGCTCTACAGGGGCAGAGACCCAGTACTTC. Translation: CASSSTGAETQYF.